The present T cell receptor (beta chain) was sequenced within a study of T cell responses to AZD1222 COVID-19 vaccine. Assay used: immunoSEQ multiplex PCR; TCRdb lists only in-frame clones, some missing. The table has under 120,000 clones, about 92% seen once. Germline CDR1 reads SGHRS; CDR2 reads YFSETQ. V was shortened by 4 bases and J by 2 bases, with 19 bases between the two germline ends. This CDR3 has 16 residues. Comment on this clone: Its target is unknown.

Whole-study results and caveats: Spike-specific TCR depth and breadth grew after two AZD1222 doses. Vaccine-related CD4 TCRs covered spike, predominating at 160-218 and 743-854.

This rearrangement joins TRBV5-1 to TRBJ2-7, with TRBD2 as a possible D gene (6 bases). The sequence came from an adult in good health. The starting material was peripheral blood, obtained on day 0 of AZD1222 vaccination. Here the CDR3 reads CASSRDGGVGTYEQYF. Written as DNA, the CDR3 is TGCGCCAGCAGCCGGGACGGCGGGGTAGGGACCTACGAGCAGTACTTC.